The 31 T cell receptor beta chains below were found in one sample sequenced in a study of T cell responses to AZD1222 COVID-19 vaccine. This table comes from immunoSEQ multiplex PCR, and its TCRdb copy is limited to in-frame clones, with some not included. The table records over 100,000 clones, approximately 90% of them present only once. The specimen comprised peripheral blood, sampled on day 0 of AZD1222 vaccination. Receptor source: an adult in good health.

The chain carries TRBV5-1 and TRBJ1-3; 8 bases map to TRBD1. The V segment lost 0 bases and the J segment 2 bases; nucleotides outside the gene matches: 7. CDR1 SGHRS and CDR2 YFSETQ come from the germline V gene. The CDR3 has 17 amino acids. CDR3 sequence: CASSLGAGQGAGNTIYF. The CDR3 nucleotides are TGCGCCAGCAGCTTGGGGGCCGGACAGGGCGCTGGAAACACCATATATTTT.

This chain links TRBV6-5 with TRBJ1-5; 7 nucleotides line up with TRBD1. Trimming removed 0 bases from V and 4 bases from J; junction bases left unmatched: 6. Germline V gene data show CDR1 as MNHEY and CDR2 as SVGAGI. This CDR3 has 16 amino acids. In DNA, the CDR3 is TGTGCCAGCAGTTACTCGGCAGGGGGATTTAATCAGCCCCAGCATTTT. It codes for CASSYSAGGFNQPQHF.

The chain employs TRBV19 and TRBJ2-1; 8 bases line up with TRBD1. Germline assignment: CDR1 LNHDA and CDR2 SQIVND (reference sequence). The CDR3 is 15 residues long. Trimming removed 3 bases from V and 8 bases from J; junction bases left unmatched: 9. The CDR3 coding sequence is TGTGCCAGTAGTATCTGGCAGGGGGCTAGAGATGAGCAGTTCTTC. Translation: CASSIWQGARDEQFF.

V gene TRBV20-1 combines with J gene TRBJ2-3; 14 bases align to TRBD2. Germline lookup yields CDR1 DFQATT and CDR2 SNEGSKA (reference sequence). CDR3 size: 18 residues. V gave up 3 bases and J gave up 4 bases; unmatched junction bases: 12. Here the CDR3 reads CSASSGTSGSLGADTQYF. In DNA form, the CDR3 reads TGCAGTGCTAGTTCTGGGACTAGCGGGAGCTTGGGGGCAGATACGCAGTATTTT.

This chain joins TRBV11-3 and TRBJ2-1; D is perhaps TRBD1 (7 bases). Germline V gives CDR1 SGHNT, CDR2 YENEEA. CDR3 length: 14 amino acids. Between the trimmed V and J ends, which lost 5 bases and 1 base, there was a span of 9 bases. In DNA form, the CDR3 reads TGTGCCAGCAGCCCAGGGGGGTCCTACAATGAGCAGTTCTTC. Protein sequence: CASSPGGSYNEQFF.

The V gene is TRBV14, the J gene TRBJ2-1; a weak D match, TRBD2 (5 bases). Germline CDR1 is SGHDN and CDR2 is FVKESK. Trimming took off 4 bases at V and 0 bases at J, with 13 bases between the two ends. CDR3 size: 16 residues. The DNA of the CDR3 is TGTGCCAGCAGCCCCAGGCTAGGGAGCTCCTACAATGAGCAGTTCTTC. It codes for CASSPRLGSSYNEQFF.

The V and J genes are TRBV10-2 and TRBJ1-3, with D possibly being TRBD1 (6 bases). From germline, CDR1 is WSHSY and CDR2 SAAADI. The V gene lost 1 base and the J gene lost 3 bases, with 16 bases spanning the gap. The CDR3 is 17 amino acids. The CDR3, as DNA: TGCGCCAGCAGTGAGTATGGGGGCGGACCGTTTGGAAACACCATATATTTT. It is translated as CASSEYGGGPFGNTIYF.

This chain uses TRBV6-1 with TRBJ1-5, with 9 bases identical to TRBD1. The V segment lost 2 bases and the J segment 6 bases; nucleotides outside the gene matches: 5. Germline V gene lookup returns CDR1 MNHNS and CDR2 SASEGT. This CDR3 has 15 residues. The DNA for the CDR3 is TGTGCCAGCAGTGAATCGGGACAGGGCGGTCAGCCCCAGCATTTT. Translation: CASSESGQGGQPQHF.

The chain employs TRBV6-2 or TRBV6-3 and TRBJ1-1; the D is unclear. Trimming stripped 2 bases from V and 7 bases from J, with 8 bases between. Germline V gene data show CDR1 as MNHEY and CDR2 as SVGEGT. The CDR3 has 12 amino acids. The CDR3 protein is CASSYPTDEAFF. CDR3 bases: TGTGCCAGCAGTTACCCTACTGATGAAGCTTTCTTT.

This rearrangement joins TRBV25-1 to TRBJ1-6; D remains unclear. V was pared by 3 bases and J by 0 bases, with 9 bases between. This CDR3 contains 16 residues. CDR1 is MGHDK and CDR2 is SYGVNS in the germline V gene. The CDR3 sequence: CASSDVPGSYNSPLHF. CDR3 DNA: TGTGCCAGCAGTGACGTCCCCGGCTCCTATAATTCACCCCTCCACTTT.

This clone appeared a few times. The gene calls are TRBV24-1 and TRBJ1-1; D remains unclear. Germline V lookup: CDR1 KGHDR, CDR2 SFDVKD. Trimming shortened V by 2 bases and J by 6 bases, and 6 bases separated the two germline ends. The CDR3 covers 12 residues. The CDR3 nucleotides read TGTGCCACCAGTGATTACCCCCCTGAAGCTTTCTTT. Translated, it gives CATSDYPPEAFF.

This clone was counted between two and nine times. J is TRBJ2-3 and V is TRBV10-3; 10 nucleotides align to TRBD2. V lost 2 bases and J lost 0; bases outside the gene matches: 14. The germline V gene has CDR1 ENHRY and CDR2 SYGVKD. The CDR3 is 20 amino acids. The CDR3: CAISEPREGTSALSTDTQYF. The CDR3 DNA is TGTGCCATCAGTGAGCCCCGGGAGGGGACTAGCGCCCTCAGCACAGATACGCAGTATTTT.

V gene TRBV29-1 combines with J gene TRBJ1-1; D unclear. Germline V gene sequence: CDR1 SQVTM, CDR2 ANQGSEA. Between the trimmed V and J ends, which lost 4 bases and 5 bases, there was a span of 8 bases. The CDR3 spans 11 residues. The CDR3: CSVASRTEAFF. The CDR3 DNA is TGCAGCGTTGCGTCGAGGACTGAAGCTTTCTTT.

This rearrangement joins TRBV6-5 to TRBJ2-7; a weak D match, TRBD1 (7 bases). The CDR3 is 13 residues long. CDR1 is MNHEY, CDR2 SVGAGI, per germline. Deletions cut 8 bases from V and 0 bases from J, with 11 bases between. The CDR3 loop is CASGGTVSYEQYV. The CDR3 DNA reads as TGTGCCAGCGGGGGGACAGTCTCCTACGAGCAGTACGTC.

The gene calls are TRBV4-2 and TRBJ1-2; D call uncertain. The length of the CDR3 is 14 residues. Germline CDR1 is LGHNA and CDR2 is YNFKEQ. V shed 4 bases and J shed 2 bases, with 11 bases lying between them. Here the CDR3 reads CASSPERSNYGYTF. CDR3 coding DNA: TGTGCCAGCAGCCCGGAGCGTTCCAACTATGGCTACACCTTC.

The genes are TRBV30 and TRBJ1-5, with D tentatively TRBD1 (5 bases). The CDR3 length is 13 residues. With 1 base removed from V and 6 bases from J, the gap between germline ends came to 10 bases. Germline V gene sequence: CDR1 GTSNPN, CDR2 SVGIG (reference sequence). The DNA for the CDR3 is TGTGCCTGGAGTGATAAGGGGCTTCAGCCCCAGCATTTT. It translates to CAWSDKGLQPQHF.

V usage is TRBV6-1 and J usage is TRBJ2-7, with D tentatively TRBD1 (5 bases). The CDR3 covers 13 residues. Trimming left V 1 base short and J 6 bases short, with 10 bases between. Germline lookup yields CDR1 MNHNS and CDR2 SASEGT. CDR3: CASSEEGIGEQYF. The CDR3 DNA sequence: TGTGCCAGCAGTGAAGAGGGGATCGGCGAGCAGTACTTC.

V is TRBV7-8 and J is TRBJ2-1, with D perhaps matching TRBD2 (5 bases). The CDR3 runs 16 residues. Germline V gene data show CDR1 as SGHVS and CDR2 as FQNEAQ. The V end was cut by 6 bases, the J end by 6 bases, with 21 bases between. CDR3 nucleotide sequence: TGTGCCAGCAGATCCCGGATAGGAGGCAGTGTCAATGAGCAGTTCTTC. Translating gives CASRSRIGGSVNEQFF.

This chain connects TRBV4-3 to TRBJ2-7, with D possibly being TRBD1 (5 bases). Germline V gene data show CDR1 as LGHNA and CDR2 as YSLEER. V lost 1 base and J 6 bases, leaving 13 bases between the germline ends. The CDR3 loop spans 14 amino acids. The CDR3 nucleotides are TGCGCCAGCAGCCAAGTCATGGGGCAGGGCGAGCAGTACTTC. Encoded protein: CASSQVMGQGEQYF.

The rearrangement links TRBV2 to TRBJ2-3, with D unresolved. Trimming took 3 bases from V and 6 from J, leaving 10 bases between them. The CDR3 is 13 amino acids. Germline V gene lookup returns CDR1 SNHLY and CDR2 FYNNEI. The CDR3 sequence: CASSDYLLDTQYF. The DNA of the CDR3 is TGTGCCAGCAGTGACTACCTACTCGATACGCAGTATTTT.

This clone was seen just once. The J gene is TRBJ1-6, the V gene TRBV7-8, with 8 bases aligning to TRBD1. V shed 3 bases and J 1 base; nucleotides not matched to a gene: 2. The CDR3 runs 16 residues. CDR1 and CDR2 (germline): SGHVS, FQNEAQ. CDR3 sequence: CASSLTGASYNSPLHF. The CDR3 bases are TGTGCCAGCAGCTTGACAGGGGCGTCCTATAATTCACCCCTCCACTTT.

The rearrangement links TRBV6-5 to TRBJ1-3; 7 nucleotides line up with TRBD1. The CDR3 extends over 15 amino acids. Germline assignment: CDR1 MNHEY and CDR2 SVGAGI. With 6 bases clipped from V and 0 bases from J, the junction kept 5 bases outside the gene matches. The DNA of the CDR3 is TGTGCCAGCAGGGGGACAGCCAACTCTGGAAACACCATATATTTT. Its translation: CASRGTANSGNTIYF.

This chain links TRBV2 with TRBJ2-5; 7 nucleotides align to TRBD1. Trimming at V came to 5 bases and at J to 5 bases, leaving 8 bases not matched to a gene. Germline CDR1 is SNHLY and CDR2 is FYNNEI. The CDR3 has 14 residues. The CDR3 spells CASSFTGVGETQYF. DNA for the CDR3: TGTGCCAGCAGTTTTACAGGGGTGGGGGAGACCCAGTACTTC.

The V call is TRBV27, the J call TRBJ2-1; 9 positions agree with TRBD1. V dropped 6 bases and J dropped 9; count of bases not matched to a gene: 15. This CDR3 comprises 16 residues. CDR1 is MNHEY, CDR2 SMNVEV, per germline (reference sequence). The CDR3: CASRATGTGWHSEQFF. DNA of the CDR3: TGTGCCAGCAGGGCAACCGGGACAGGGTGGCATAGTGAGCAGTTCTTC.

CDR3 in amino acids: CASSQGPYSSGANVLTF. In nucleotides, the CDR3 is TGTGCCAGCAGCCAAGGTCCCTACAGCTCTGGGGCCAACGTCCTGACTTTC. This chain connects TRBV3-1 (or the pseudogene TRBV3-2) to TRBJ2-6; the D is unclear. Germline assignment: CDR1 LGHDT and CDR2 YNNKEL (reference sequence). This CDR3 is 17 amino acids long. V dropped 1 base and J dropped 0 bases, with 10 bases sitting between them.

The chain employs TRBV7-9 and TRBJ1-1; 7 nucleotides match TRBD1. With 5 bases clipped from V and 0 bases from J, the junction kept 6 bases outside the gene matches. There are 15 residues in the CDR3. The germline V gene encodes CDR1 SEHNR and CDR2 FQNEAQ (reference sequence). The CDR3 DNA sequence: TGTGCCAGCAGCCCATTGGACAGGTTGAACACTGAAGCTTTCTTT. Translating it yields CASSPLDRLNTEAFF. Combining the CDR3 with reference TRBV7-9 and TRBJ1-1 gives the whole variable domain DTGVSQNPRHKITKRGQNVTFRCDPISEHNRLYWYRQTLGQGPEFLTYFQNEAQLEKSRLLSDRFSAERPKGSFSTLEIQRTEQGDSAMYLCASSPLDRLNTEAFFGQGTRLTVV.

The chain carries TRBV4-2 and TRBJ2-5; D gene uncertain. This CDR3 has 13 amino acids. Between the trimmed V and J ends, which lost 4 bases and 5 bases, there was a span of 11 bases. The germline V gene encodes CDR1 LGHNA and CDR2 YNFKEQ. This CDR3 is CASSRERSETQYF. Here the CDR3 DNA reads TGTGCCAGCAGCCGAGAGAGAAGTGAGACCCAGTACTTC.

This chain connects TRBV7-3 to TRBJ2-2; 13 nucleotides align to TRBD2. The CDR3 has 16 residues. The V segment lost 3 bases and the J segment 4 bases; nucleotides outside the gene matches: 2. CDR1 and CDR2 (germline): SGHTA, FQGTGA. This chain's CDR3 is CASSLTSGRTTGELFF. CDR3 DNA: TGTGCCAGCAGCTTGACTAGCGGGAGGACCACCGGGGAGCTGTTTTTT.

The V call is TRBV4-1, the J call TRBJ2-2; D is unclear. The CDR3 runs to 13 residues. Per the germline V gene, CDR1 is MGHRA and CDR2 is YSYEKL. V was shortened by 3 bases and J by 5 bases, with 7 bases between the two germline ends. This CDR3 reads CASSQAVTGELFF. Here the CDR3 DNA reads TGCGCCAGCAGCCAGGCTGTTACCGGGGAGCTGTTTTTT.

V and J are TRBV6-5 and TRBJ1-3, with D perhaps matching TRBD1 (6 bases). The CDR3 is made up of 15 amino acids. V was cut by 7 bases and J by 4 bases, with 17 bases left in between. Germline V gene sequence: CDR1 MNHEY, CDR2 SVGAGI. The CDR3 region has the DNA TGTGCCAGCACCAAAGGTGGGGGGGCCGGAAACACCATATATTTT. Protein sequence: CASTKGGGAGNTIYF.

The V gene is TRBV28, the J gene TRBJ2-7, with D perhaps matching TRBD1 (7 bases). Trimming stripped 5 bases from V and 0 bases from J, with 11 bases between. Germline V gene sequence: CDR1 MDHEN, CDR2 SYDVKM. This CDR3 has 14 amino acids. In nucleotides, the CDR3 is TGTGCCAGCAGTACAGGGGACTCCTCCTACGAGCAGTACGTC. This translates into CASSTGDSSYEQYV.